These 19 T cell receptor beta chains were sequenced from one sample in a study of shared clonotypes between healthy human individuals. The repertoire was sequenced with immunoSEQ multiplex PCR; TCRdb's copy has only in-frame clones and lacks some. The sample has about 500,000 clones; over 60% are singletons. The material sequenced was PBMCs. The receptors derive from a woman in her 40s in good health. Some clones in this sample may be carry-over from other donors' samples.

This chain connects TRBV18 to TRBJ2-3; the match to TRBD2 covers 13 bases. V lost 2 bases and J lost 3; bases outside the gene matches: 2. The CDR3 spans 16 residues. Germline V gene lookup returns CDR1 KGHSH and CDR2 LQKENI. In nucleotides, the CDR3 is TGTGCCAGCTCACCAAGGACTAGCGGGAGAACAGATACGCAGTATTTT. Translated: CASSPRTSGRTDTQYF.

The chain recombines TRBV5-4 with TRBJ2-5; the D call may be TRBD1 or TRBD2 (5 bases each). Germline CDR1 reads SGHNT; CDR2 reads YYREEE (reference sequence). The CDR3 extends over 16 amino acids. The ends were cut back, 1 base at V and 5 bases at J, with 18 bases in the middle. The CDR3 DNA is TGTGCCAGCAGCTTGCCCCCCGGTCGAGGGGAGGAGACCCAGTACTTC. This sequence encodes CASSLPPGRGEETQYF.

This clone appeared once. This chain links TRBV11-2 with TRBJ2-5, with D possibly matching TRBD2 (5 bases). Germline loops: CDR1 SGHAT, CDR2 FQNNGV. CDR3 size: 13 residues. Trimming took 2 bases from V and 3 from J, leaving 7 bases between them. The CDR3 nucleotides are TGTGCCAGCAGCTTAACGGGGAAAGAGACCCAGTACTTC. This codes for CASSLTGKETQYF.

The V and J genes are TRBV5-1 and TRBJ2-7; 8 nucleotides match TRBD2. Germline CDR1 and CDR2: SGHRS and YFSETQ. The CDR3 consists of 15 residues. V gave up 4 bases and J gave up 3 bases; unmatched junction bases: 9. The CDR3 region has the DNA TGCGCCAGCAGCGCAACCGGGACTAGTGACTACGAGCAGTACTTC. It specifies CASSATGTSDYEQYF.

Remarks on this clone: Other DNA sequences in this specimen translate into the identical CDR3. The chain carries TRBV5-1 and TRBJ1-2; D may be TRBD1 (5 bases). From germline, CDR1 is SGHRS and CDR2 YFSETQ. The CDR3 is 14 amino acids. V was trimmed by 4 bases and J by 8 bases, leaving 18 bases between them. The CDR3 DNA sequence: TGCGCCAGCAGCCTGGACACTGACACCATCGGCTACACCTTC. Translation: CASSLDTDTIGYTF.

The CDR3 DNA follows: TGTGCCAGCGGACTAGCGGGAGGTACAGATACGCAGTATTTT. Translated: CASGLAGGTDTQYF. The rearrangement links TRBV28 to TRBJ2-3; 14 positions agree with TRBD2. With V trimmed by 8 bases and J by 3 bases, 1 base remained unmatched. The CDR3 runs to 14 residues. Germline values: CDR1 MDHEN, CDR2 SYDVKM.

This chain uses TRBV30 with TRBJ2-6; a possible D gene is TRBD1 (5 bases). Trimming pared 3 bases from V and 4 bases from J, leaving 16 bases between. The CDR3 contains 16 residues. Germline CDR1 reads GTSNPN; CDR2 reads SVGIG (reference sequence). CDR3 protein: CAWRTVSDNGANVLTF. The CDR3 nucleotides are TGTGCCTGGAGGACAGTTTCCGATAACGGGGCCAACGTCCTGACTTTC.

The chain combines TRBV6-1 with TRBJ2-7; D assignment may be TRBD1 or TRBD2 (5 bases each). This CDR3 spans 15 amino acids. Germline CDR1 MNHNS, CDR2 SASEGT. With 1 base removed from V and 4 bases from J, the gap between germline ends came to 14 bases. The CDR3 protein is CASSEVGTGSYEQYF. The CDR3 DNA reads as TGTGCCAGCAGTGAAGTAGGGACGGGGTCATACGAGCAGTACTTC.

The rearrangement links TRBV28 to TRBJ2-7, with D maybe TRBD1 (5 bases). Trimming stripped 3 bases from V and 4 bases from J, with 16 bases between. Germline-derived CDR1 and CDR2 are MDHEN and SYDVKM. The CDR3 contains 15 residues. The CDR3 reads CASSLGQGIYYEQYF. DNA for the CDR3: TGTGCCAGCAGTTTGGGGCAGGGCATTTATTACGAGCAGTACTTC. The complete variable domain, with remaining parts taken from reference TRBV28 and TRBJ2-7, reads DVKVTQSSRYLVKRTGEKVFLECVQDMDHENMFWYRQDPGLGLRLIYFSYDVKMKEKGDIPEGYSVSREKKERFSLILESASTNQTSMYLCASSLGQGIYYEQYFGPGTRLTVT.

The genes are TRBV30 and TRBJ1-3; no clear D. This CDR3 has 13 amino acids. CDR1 and CDR2 from the germline V gene are GTSNPN and SVGIG (reference sequence). The germline V and J ends were trimmed by 2 bases and 1 base, with 6 bases remaining between them. CDR3 sequence (DNA): TGTGCCTGGAGTAAAGGGTCTGGAAACACCATATATTTT. Protein product: CAWSKGSGNTIYF.

The chain is built from TRBV7-7 and TRBJ2-2; no reliable D call. Germline loops: CDR1 SSHAT, CDR2 FNYEAQ (reference sequence). This CDR3 has 14 residues. V gave up 5 bases and J gave up 4 bases, with 11 bases separating them. As DNA, the CDR3 is TGTGCCAGCAGCCCTGGTAGTGGCACCGGGGAGCTGTTTTTT. Translation: CASSPGSGTGELFF.

This clone is medium-sized by share. Other DNA sequences within the sample encode an identical CDR3. V gene TRBV19 combines with J gene TRBJ1-4, with 7 bases aligning to TRBD1. The CDR3 has 12 residues. Germline CDR1 reads LNHDA; CDR2 reads SQIVND (reference sequence). J was trimmed by 14 bases and V by 4 bases; bases with no gene match: 7. The chain's CDR3 is CASSTGQAGLFF. The CDR3 DNA reads as TGTGCCAGTAGTACCGGACAGGCCGGGCTGTTTTTT.

This clone has just one count. In DNA form, the CDR3 reads TGTGCCAGCAGACGGACAGGGGGTTGGGAGGAGCAGTACTTC. It encodes CASRRTGGWEEQYF. V usage is TRBV11-2 and J usage is TRBJ2-7; 10 nucleotides align to TRBD1. The CDR3 length is 14 residues. From germline, CDR1 is SGHAT and CDR2 FQNNGV. V trimming: 6 bases; J trimming: 7 bases; junction bases outside the gene matches: 9. Looking up the rest from reference TRBV11-2 and TRBJ2-7 gives the full variable domain: EAGVAQSPRYKIIEKRQSVAFWCNPISGHATLYWYQQILGQGPKLLIQFQNNGVVDDSQLPKDRFSAERLKGVDSTLKIQPAKLEDSAVYLCASRRTGGWEEQYFGPGTRLTVT.

As concerns this clone: A much larger clone differs from this one at a single base, so this may be a read error. The conserved phenylalanine or tryptophan normally closing the CDR3 is absent here, so this likely arose from a read error. The chain carries TRBV6-5 and TRBJ1-1; 12 bases align to TRBD1. This CDR3 spans 15 amino acids. The V gene end was trimmed by 8 bases and the J gene end by 1 base; junction bases not matched to a gene: 5. The germline V gene encodes CDR1 MNHEY and CDR2 SVGAGI. This CDR3 reads CASRDRGRGNTEAFL. CDR3 nucleotide sequence: TGTGCCAGCCGGGACAGGGGGCGAGGGAACACTGAAGCTTTCCTT.

The chain carries TRBV4-1 and TRBJ2-5; 12 bases match TRBD2. The J call may be mistaken, given a closer DNA end match to TRBJ2-7. Looked up from germline, CDR1 is MGHRA and CDR2 is YSYEKL. The CDR3 has 15 residues. CDR3 residues: CASSHLTSGSNEQYF. CDR3 coding DNA: TGCGCCAGCAGCCACCTGACTAGCGGGAGTAACGAGCAGTACTTC.

The chain uses TRBV7-6 and TRBJ2-1, with D possibly being TRBD1 or TRBD2 (5 bases each). CDR1 and CDR2 from the germline V gene are SGHVS and FNYEAQ. V shed 2 bases and J shed 5 bases, with 16 bases lying between them. There are 16 residues in the CDR3. The CDR3 here is CASSLRDPRADNEQFF. The DNA for the CDR3 is TGTGCCAGCAGCTTAAGGGACCCGCGGGCTGACAATGAGCAGTTCTTC.

The chain links TRBV5-6 to TRBJ2-3; TRBD2 aligns across 9 bases. J gave up 0 bases and V 4 bases, and 9 bases lay outside the gene matches. The germline gives CDR1 SGHDT, CDR2 YYEEEE. CDR3 length: 17 amino acids. The CDR3: CASSTPGLAASTDTQYF. The CDR3 DNA is TGTGCCAGCAGCACCCCGGGACTAGCAGCTAGCACAGATACGCAGTATTTT.

The chain uses TRBV5-6 and TRBJ2-3; no definite D call. The CDR3 runs to 12 residues. CDR1 is SGHDT and CDR2 is YYEEEE in the germline V gene. V gave up 4 bases and J gave up 2 bases, with 5 bases separating them. CDR3 loop: CASSLITDTQYF. For the CDR3, the DNA is TGTGCCAGCAGCCTAATCACAGATACGCAGTATTTT.

The genes are TRBV19 and TRBJ2-1, with D unresolved. V dropped 6 bases and J dropped 0 bases, with 12 bases sitting between them. There are 15 residues in the CDR3. The V gene's germline CDR1 is LNHDA and CDR2 SQIVND (reference sequence). CDR3 nucleotide sequence: TGTGCCAGTAGACTGGACGAGAGCTCCTACAATGAGCAGTTCTTC. Encoded protein: CASRLDESSYNEQFF.